A selection of T cell receptor beta chains follows, all from one sample in a study of blood T cell repertoires in COVID-19. Profiling relied on immunoSEQ multiplex PCR, and the TCRdb table lists in-frame clones only, not all of them. The sample yields 120,000 to 150,000 clones, 80% to 90% seen once. Input material: peripheral blood. These receptors were collected from a woman aged 55-69 years with acute or convalescent COVID-19. The CDR3 runs from the conserved cysteine through the conserved F or W. D genes are given only for firm matches. Expanded clones are given a class, and other clones once, few, many or no size at all.

v_gene	d_gene	abundance	j_gene	CDR3aa	CDR3nt
TRBV6-4	-	-	TRBJ2-1	CASSRDILSYNEQFF	TGTGCCAGCAGCCGGGACATTCTCTCCTACAATGAGCAGTTCTTC
TRBV5-6	-	-	TRBJ2-3	CASSPYTVGAKDTQYF	TGTGCCAGCAGCCCTTATACAGTGGGGGCTAAGGATACGCAGTATTTT
TRBV3-1/TRBV3-2	TRBD1	-	TRBJ1-1	CASSTSTGAITEAFF	TGTGCCAGCAGCACCTCGACAGGGGCGATCACTGAAGCTTTCTTT
TRBV28	-	-	TRBJ1-2	CASSYPGETYGYTF	TGTGCCAGCAGTTATCCAGGGGAAACCTATGGCTACACCTTC
TRBV7-2	TRBD1	-	TRBJ1-2	CASSPLTGNYGYTF	TGTGCCAGCAGCCCGCTGACAGGGAACTATGGCTACACCTTC
TRBV12-3/TRBV12-4	-	-	TRBJ2-7	CALTGYPYEQYF	TGTGCCCTCACCGGTTACCCCTACGAGCAGTACTTC
TRBV7-2	-	-	TRBJ1-6	CASSLARPGENSPLHF	TGTGCCAGCAGCTTAGCGCGTCCGGGGGAGAATTCACCCCTCCACTTT
TRBV30	-	-	TRBJ1-3	CAWAAGSGNTIYF	TGTGCCTGGGCCGCGGGGTCTGGAAACACCATATATTTT
TRBV18	-	-	TRBJ2-3	CASSPVGDTQYF	TGTGCCAGCTCACCCGTCGGGGATACGCAGTATTTT
TRBV5-1	-	-	TRBJ2-5	CASSLERGAQETQYF	TGCGCCAGCAGCTTGGAACGGGGGGCCCAAGAGACCCAGTACTTC
TRBV5-6	-	-	TRBJ1-5	CASSLQRGLNQPQHF	TGTGCCAGCAGCTTGCAAAGGGGCCTGAATCAGCCCCAGCATTTT
TRBV7-9	-	-	TRBJ1-1	CASSLQQGYTEAFF	TGTGCCAGCAGCCTTCAGCAGGGGTACACTGAAGCTTTCTTT
TRBV27	-	-	TRBJ2-1	CASSLFGGRAYNEQFF	TGTGCCAGCAGTTTATTTGGTGGGCGGGCCTACAATGAGCAGTTCTTC
TRBV6-1	-	-	TRBJ2-7	CASSEQPQVPSEQYF	TGTGCCAGCAGTGAACAACCCCAAGTCCCTAGCGAGCAGTACTTC
TRBV4-3	TRBD1	-	TRBJ2-7	CASSQERDRGSLEQYF	TGCGCCAGCAGCCAAGAAAGGGACAGGGGGTCCCTCGAGCAGTACTTC
TRBV7-9	TRBD1	-	TRBJ1-2	CASSVGQGLDYGYTF	TGTGCCAGCAGCGTAGGACAGGGATTGGACTATGGCTACACCTTC
TRBV19	-	-	TRBJ2-2	CASSIDGWGVTNTGELFF	TGTGCCAGTAGTATAGATGGGTGGGGGGTAACCAACACCGGGGAGCTGTTTTTT
TRBV6-1	TRBD1	-	TRBJ1-1	CASSEMWDSYTEAFF	TGTGCCAGCAGTGAAATGTGGGACAGCTACACTGAAGCTTTCTTT
TRBV19	-	once	TRBJ2-2	CASINQGGRAGELFF	TGTGCCAGTATTAATCAGGGAGGAAGGGCCGGGGAGCTGTTTTTT
TRBV6-5	-	-	TRBJ1-6	CASTGALAESPLHF	TGTGCCAGCACAGGGGCCCTGGCCGAATCACCCCTCCACTTT
TRBV6-6	TRBD1	-	TRBJ1-1	CASSSGWDRNTEAFF	TGTGCCAGCAGTTCTGGTTGGGACAGAAACACTGAAGCTTTCTTT
TRBV7-7	-	-	TRBJ2-3	CASSLAPGGRDTQYF	TGTGCTAGCAGCTTAGCGCCCGGGGGGCGAGATACGCAGTATTTT
TRBV5-4	TRBD2	-	TRBJ2-7	CASRAGTSGGAKEQYF	TGTGCCAGCAGGGCAGGGACTAGCGGGGGGGCTAAGGAGCAGTACTTC
TRBV28	TRBD1	-	TRBJ2-3	CASSSDRGVFLSNTDTQYF	TGTGCCAGCAGTTCGGACAGGGGGGTATTCCTATCGAACACAGATACGCAGTATTTT
TRBV3-1/TRBV3-2	TRBD2	-	TRBJ2-3	CASSLGLAGTDTQYF	TGTGCCAGCAGCCTAGGACTAGCGGGCACAGATACGCAGTATTTT
TRBV7-3	-	-	TRBJ1-6	CASSSGGLGSPLHF	TGTGCCAGCAGCTCCGGGGGTCTCGGTTCACCCCTCCACTTT
TRBV5-1	TRBD1	-	TRBJ1-1	CASSTQGFEAFF	TGCGCCAGCAGCACACAGGGGTTCGAAGCTTTCTTT
TRBV12-3/TRBV12-4	-	-	TRBJ1-3	CASGHLAGNTIYF	TGTGCCAGCGGGCATCTGGCTGGAAACACCATATATTTT
TRBV28	-	-	TRBJ1-1	CASRISGYKEAFF	TGTGCCAGCCGGATTTCCGGGTATAAGGAAGCTTTCTTT
TRBV19	-	-	TRBJ1-3	CASSKVWDTPSGNTIYF	TGTGCCAGTAGTAAGGTTTGGGACACCCCCTCTGGAAACACCATATATTTT
TRBV7-2	TRBD1	-	TRBJ2-2	CASSFWDREAGELFF	TGTGCCAGCAGCTTCTGGGACAGGGAGGCCGGGGAGCTGTTTTTT
TRBV6-2/TRBV6-3	TRBD1	-	TRBJ2-7	CASNYHDRVDEQYF	TGTGCCAGCAATTACCACGACAGGGTCGACGAGCAGTACTTC
TRBV4-3	TRBD1	-	TRBJ2-7	CASSQARTGPYEQYF	TGCGCCAGCAGCCAAGCTAGGACAGGCCCCTACGAGCAGTACTTC
TRBV7-2	-	-	TRBJ2-7	CASSFDGQYEQYF	TGTGCCAGCAGCTTCGATGGACAGTACGAGCAGTACTTC
TRBV27	TRBD2	-	TRBJ2-3	CASSFRLAGGTDTQYF	TGTGCCAGCAGTTTTAGACTAGCGGGGGGCACAGATACGCAGTATTTT
TRBV28	-	-	TRBJ2-7	CASSLGIGRGTYEQYF	TGTGCCAGCAGTTTAGGCATAGGACGGGGGACCTACGAGCAGTACTTC
TRBV7-2	-	-	TRBJ1-3	CASSLVGGSGNTIYF	TGTGCCAGCAGCTTAGTAGGGGGCTCTGGAAACACCATATATTTT
TRBV5-4	TRBD1	-	TRBJ1-2	CASSFFRTGPYGYTF	TGTGCCAGCAGCTTTTTCCGGACAGGGCCCTATGGCTACACCTTC
TRBV7-2	TRBD1	-	TRBJ1-3	CASSPSPGQGANTIYF	TGTGCCAGCAGCCCTTCTCCGGGACAGGGGGCTAACACCATATATTTT
TRBV6-5	-	-	TRBJ1-3	CASSYSREGLGNTIYF	TGTGCCAGCAGTTACTCCCGGGAGGGATTAGGAAACACCATATATTTT
TRBV5-1	-	-	TRBJ2-6	CASSTLSSGANVLTF	TGCGCCAGCTCCACCCTAAGCTCTGGGGCCAACGTCCTGACTTTC
TRBV29-1	TRBD1	-	TRBJ1-1	CSARDTGGTEAFF	TGCAGCGCTAGAGATACAGGGGGCACTGAAGCTTTCTTT
TRBV7-9	-	-	TRBJ1-2	CASSLGTPGGDYGYTF	TGTGCCAGCAGCCTAGGGACTCCGGGAGGGGACTATGGCTACACCTTC